This is a list of T cell receptor beta chains from one sample in a study of vaccination effects on CD4 cells after COVID-19. TCRdb's table, derived via immunoSEQ multiplex PCR, lists solely in-frame clones and lacks some. Among roughly 43,000 clones listed, about four fifths were seen once. The antigens of these receptors remain unknown. The sequencing here drew on CD4+ T cells from PBMCs cultured with HCoV-OC43 spike peptides, taken after COVID-19 vaccination. All receptors come from a human donor who received a COVID-19 vaccine. CDR3s include the opening cysteine and the closing phenylalanine or tryptophan. D genes are given only for firm matches. Clone size is not always given. Where it is, it says once, few, many or a class for expanded clones.

CDR3 length	clone size	V gene	D gene	J gene	CDR3 protein	CDR3 DNA
16	-	TRBV7-7	-	TRBJ2-2	CASSSGRLTNTGELFF	TGTGCCAGCAGCTCGGGACGACTTACGAACACCGGGGAGCTGTTTTTT
13	-	TRBV5-1	-	TRBJ2-7	CASRLGLAGEQYF	TGCGCCAGCAGGTTGGGGTTAGCAGGGGAGCAGTACTTC
15	-	TRBV5-1	-	TRBJ2-1	CASSPRQDAYNEQFF	TGCGCCAGCAGCCCACGTCAGGATGCCTACAATGAGCAGTTCTTC
14	few	TRBV3-1/TRBV3-2	TRBD2	TRBJ2-5	CASSHSGVQETQYF	TGTGCCAGCAGCCATAGCGGGGTCCAAGAGACCCAGTACTTC
20	-	TRBV19	TRBD1	TRBJ1-1	CASSIDGYRGSEVWNTEAFF	TGTGCCAGTAGTATAGATGGATACAGGGGTTCGGAAGTTTGGAACACTGAAGCTTTCTTT
16	once	TRBV24-1	-	TRBJ1-3	CATIFKGPISGNTIYF	TGTGCCACCATTTTTAAGGGACCCATCTCTGGAAACACCATATATTTT
18	few	TRBV6-1	-	TRBJ2-6	CASSELLGPGAGANVLTF	TGTGCCAGCAGTGAGTTATTGGGACCCGGGGCTGGGGCCAACGTCCTGACTTTC
17	-	TRBV4-2	-	TRBJ1-2	CASSYANQPPNLYGYTF	TGTGCCAGCAGCTACGCGAACCAGCCCCCGAACCTCTATGGCTACACCTTC
13	once	TRBV2	-	TRBJ1-1	CASSELENTEAFF	TGTGCCAGCAGTGAACTGGAGAACACTGAAGCTTTCTTT
15	-	TRBV6-2/TRBV6-3	-	TRBJ1-1	CASSYPEGKNTEAFF	TGTGCCAGCAGTTACCCCGAAGGGAAGAACACTGAAGCTTTCTTT
20	-	TRBV10-3	TRBD2	TRBJ2-3	CAIMKNPGTSGMPSTDTQYF	TGTGCCATCATGAAGAACCCCGGGACTAGCGGGATGCCTAGCACAGATACGCAGTATTTT
13	-	TRBV30	-	TRBJ2-7	CAWSQGGSYEQYF	TGTGCCTGGAGCCAGGGGGGCTCCTACGAGCAGTACTTC
15	-	TRBV6-6	TRBD1	TRBJ2-7	CASSYGQVPSYEQYF	TGTGCCAGCAGTTACGGACAGGTCCCTTCCTACGAGCAGTACTTC
14	few	TRBV9	TRBD1	TRBJ1-1	CASSVEGQGIEAFF	TGTGCCAGCAGCGTAGAGGGACAGGGAATTGAAGCTTTCTTT
15	few	TRBV6-6	-	TRBJ2-7	CASSYGTPSGGEQYF	TGTGCCAGCAGTTACGGAACTCCGAGTGGGGGGGAGCAGTACTTC
14	-	TRBV6-5	-	TRBJ1-1	CASSYAGGRTEAFF	TGTGCCAGCAGTTACGCGGGGGGACGCACTGAAGCTTTCTTT
13	-	TRBV19	-	TRBJ1-1	CASTEGVGTEAFF	TGTGCCAGTACGGAGGGGGTGGGCACTGAAGCTTTCTTT
13	-	TRBV5-4	TRBD2	TRBJ2-3	CASSTAGADTQYF	TGTGCCAGCAGCACGGCGGGGGCAGATACGCAGTATTTT
13	-	TRBV12-5	-	TRBJ2-1	CASGLGRQSEQFF	TGTGCTAGTGGTTTGGGGCGACAGAGTGAGCAGTTCTTC
16	few	TRBV3-1/TRBV3-2	TRBD1	TRBJ1-2	CASSQLAGQGAHGYTF	TGTGCCAGCAGCCAACTCGCGGGACAGGGGGCGCACGGCTACACCTTC
18	once	TRBV4-2	TRBD2	TRBJ2-3	CASSQAHLAGLGTDTQYF	TGTGCCAGCAGCCAAGCACATCTAGCGGGACTGGGCACAGATACGCAGTATTTT
14	once	TRBV9	-	TRBJ1-1	CASSVARVDTEAFF	TGTGCCAGCAGCGTAGCCAGGGTCGACACTGAAGCTTTCTTT
17	-	TRBV7-9	TRBD1	TRBJ1-2	CASSYGQGPGGNYGYTF	TGTGCCAGCAGCTACGGACAGGGCCCAGGGGGGAACTATGGCTACACCTTC
14	-	TRBV5-1	TRBD2	TRBJ2-7	CATSGSGRNDEQYF	TGCGCCACCTCGGGGAGCGGGAGAAATGACGAGCAGTACTTC
13	-	TRBV6-5	-	TRBJ2-3	CASRRDGLDTQYF	TGTGCCAGCAGGCGCGATGGGCTAGATACGCAGTATTTT
17	-	TRBV14	-	TRBJ1-3	CASSQDSRIISGNTIYF	TGTGCCAGCAGCCAAGATTCACGGATTATCTCTGGAAACACCATATATTTT
14	once	TRBV9	-	TRBJ2-3	CASSVGGPTDTQYF	TGTGCCAGCAGCGTAGGGGGCCCCACAGATACGCAGTATTTT
16	-	TRBV19	-	TRBJ2-1	CASAPDTGLTGYEQFF	TGTGCTAGTGCCCCAGACACTGGACTAACTGGGTATGAGCAGTTCTTC
14	few	TRBV3-1/TRBV3-2	TRBD2	TRBJ2-3	CASSPSGTTDTQYF	TGTGCCAGCAGCCCCAGCGGGACTACAGATACGCAGTATTTT
14	few	TRBV5-1	TRBD1	TRBJ1-2	CASSSGQRAGGYTF	TGCGCCAGCAGCTCGGGACAGCGGGCGGGTGGCTACACCTTC
17	once	TRBV2	TRBD2	TRBJ2-3	CASREKRSGRAQDTQYF	TGTGCCAGCAGGGAAAAACGAAGCGGGAGGGCCCAAGATACGCAGTATTTT
13	-	TRBV29-1	-	TRBJ2-5	CSVEPRASETQYF	TGCAGCGTTGAACCCCGGGCATCTGAGACCCAGTACTTC
15	once	TRBV6-5	-	TRBJ1-4	CASRGVDGGNEKLFF	TGTGCCAGCAGGGGGGTTGACGGGGGTAATGAAAAACTGTTTTTT
18	-	TRBV24-1	-	TRBJ2-1	CATSDSRYEKISYNEQFF	TGTGCCACCAGTGATTCACGTTACGAGAAAATCTCCTACAATGAGCAGTTCTTC
16	-	TRBV27	TRBD1	TRBJ1-3	CASSLDGQGTGNTIYF	TGTGCCAGCAGCTTGGACGGACAGGGAACTGGAAACACCATATATTTT
15	-	TRBV29-1	-	TRBJ2-4	CSVVLMGEAKNIQYF	TGCAGCGTTGTCCTCATGGGCGAAGCCAAAAACATTCAGTACTTC
14	-	TRBV11-2	-	TRBJ1-1	CASSRDTRNTEAFF	TGTGCCAGCAGCCGGGACACTAGGAACACTGAAGCTTTCTTT
15	-	TRBV5-1	TRBD2	TRBJ2-3	CASSPGLQNTDTQYF	TGCGCCAGCAGCCCGGGACTACAAAACACAGATACGCAGTATTTT
16	once	TRBV18	-	TRBJ1-2	CASSLQEIRGTYGYTF	TGTGCCAGCTCACTCCAAGAGATCAGGGGAACCTATGGCTACACCTTC
13	-	TRBV14	-	TRBJ2-5	CASSQNFQETQYF	TGTGCCAGCAGTCAGAACTTCCAAGAGACCCAGTACTTC
14	-	TRBV5-1	TRBD1	TRBJ1-2	CASSLGQGMSGYTF	TGCGCCAGCAGCCTGGGACAGGGGATGAGTGGCTACACCTTC
12	few	TRBV30	-	TRBJ1-5	CAWSVRGQPQHF	TGTGCCTGGAGTGTACGTGGACAGCCCCAGCATTTT
13	-	TRBV5-1	-	TRBJ1-1	CASSSGAGPEAFF	TGCGCCAGCAGCTCGGGGGCAGGTCCGGAAGCTTTCTTT
16	few	TRBV3-1/TRBV3-2	-	TRBJ2-7	CASSPQRRLSPGSQYF	TGTGCCAGCAGCCCGCAACGGCGGCTTTCTCCGGGGTCGCAGTACTTC
12	-	TRBV27	-	TRBJ2-7	CASSASYYEQYF	TGTGCCAGCAGTGCCTCCTACTACGAGCAGTACTTC
16	few	TRBV30	-	TRBJ2-3	CAWSETITGIGDTQYF	TGTGCCTGGAGTGAAACAATCACAGGGATTGGCGATACGCAGTATTTT
13	-	TRBV5-1	-	TRBJ2-5	CASSYREQETQYF	TGCGCCAGCAGCTACCGGGAGCAAGAGACCCAGTACTTC
14	-	TRBV30	-	TRBJ2-7	CAWSGGGNSYEQYF	TGTGCCTGGAGTGGAGGGGGGAACTCCTACGAGCAGTACTTC
14	-	TRBV5-4	TRBD1	TRBJ2-7	CASSLYRGNYEQYF	TGTGCCAGCAGCTTATACAGGGGGAACTACGAGCAGTACTTC
14	-	TRBV18	-	TRBJ2-7	CASSPGQASYEQYF	TGTGCCAGCTCACCAGGGCAGGCATCCTACGAGCAGTACTTC
15	-	TRBV2	-	TRBJ2-2	CASSKTEPLAGELFF	TGTGCCAGCAGTAAGACAGAGCCCCTCGCCGGGGAGCTGTTTTTT
14	-	TRBV6-5	-	TRBJ2-1	CASSPRSDRNEQFF	TGTGCCAGCAGTCCCCGGTCAGACCGCAATGAGCAGTTCTTC
13	few	TRBV10-2	-	TRBJ2-7	CASSPVGPYEQYF	TGCGCCAGCAGCCCAGTAGGGCCTTACGAGCAGTACTTC